This TCR beta chain is drawn from a study of blood T cell repertoires in COVID-19. Germline V gene sequence: CDR1 SGHTA, CDR2 FQGNSA. V shed 6 bases, J shed 3 bases, and the junction held 7 bases outside the gene matches. This CDR3 has 14 residues. Original analysis: Counts of nucleated cells, estimated from reference gene primer amplification, were obtained. Profiled with immunoSEQ multiplex PCR; TCRdb holds only in-frame clones, not every one. D and trimming were read from the DNA, whereas the V and J calls and clone size are those reported in that table. The data hold approximately 450,000 clones, with 85% to 90% observed a single time. Participants reported their clinical history, and cohort assignment relied on those reports. Only a few counts were recorded for this clone.

Sequencing was carried out using PBMCs or T cells enriched from blood (not recorded which). The rearrangement uses TRBV7-2 and TRBJ2-7, with 8 bases fitting TRBD1. The receptor was isolated from a man aged 25-45 years who had recovered from COVID-19. The CDR3 DNA reads as TGTGCCAGCAGTCCTCAGGGGGCTGTCTACGAGCAGTACTTC. This sequence encodes CASSPQGAVYEQYF.